One and the same sample provided the 8 T cell receptor beta chains below, sequenced in a study of T cell repertoires in cytomegalovirus infection. MiXCR, run by TCRdb on the reads, gives a single entry per CDR3 protein. The sample has about 500,000 distinct CDR3 sequences, around a third seen once. These receptors have no identified antigens. The sequenced sample was cultured PBMCs, obtained from culture after CMV antigen stimulation. Receptors originate from a human donor in good health (CMV status not recorded). Some clones in this sample may be carry-over from other donors' samples.

The rearrangement uses TRBV7-8 and TRBJ2-7; 8 nucleotides agree with TRBD2. The length of the CDR3 is 17 residues. Germline trimming cut 5 bases from V and 0 bases from J; bases unmatched to any gene: 12. Germline V gene lookup returns CDR1 SGHVS and CDR2 FQNEAQ. Here the CDR3 DNA reads TGTGCCAGCAGCGCCACCCCTAGCGGGTATAGCTCCTACGAGCAGTACTTC. Translating gives CASSATPSGYSSYEQYF.

This clonotype was detected only a few times. In DNA form, the CDR3 reads TGTGCCAGCAGTTCCCTTCAGGGAGGGCCCACTGAAGCTTTCTTT. Translated, it gives CASSSLQGGPTEAFF. The rearrangement joins TRBV6-2 or TRBV6-3 to TRBJ1-1, with a weak D call TRBD1 (5 bases). Trimming left V 4 bases short and J 4 bases short, with 16 bases between. There are 15 residues in the CDR3. CDR1 is MNHEY and CDR2 is SVGEGT in the germline V gene.

The chain uses TRBV29-1 and TRBJ2-6; 9 bases match TRBD1. Germline V gene data show CDR1 as SQVTM and CDR2 as ANQGSEA. V shed 3 bases and J 2 bases; nucleotides not matched to a gene: 5. The CDR3 sequence is 16 residues long. CDR3 amino acids: CSVEDRQGAGANVLTF. The CDR3 DNA is TGCAGCGTTGAGGACCGACAGGGGGCTGGGGCCAACGTCCTGACTTTC.

The V gene is TRBV19, the J gene TRBJ1-5; 12 positions match TRBD1. The germline CDR1 and CDR2 sequences are LNHDA and SQIVND (reference sequence). The V gene end was trimmed by 7 bases and the J gene end by 10 bases; junction bases not matched to a gene: 8. This CDR3 spans 14 amino acids. The CDR3 DNA reads TGTGCCAGTACCCCCGGGACAGGGGGCTATCCCCAGCATTTT. It translates to CASTPGTGGYPQHF.

This chain links TRBV11-2 with TRBJ2-1; a weak D match, TRBD2 (5 bases). There are 16 residues in the CDR3. The V end lost 5 bases, the J end lost 3 bases, and 17 bases lay between the germline ends. The germline V gene has CDR1 SGHAT and CDR2 FQNNGV. The CDR3 sequence is CASSLAPSLVYNEQFF. Written as DNA, the CDR3 is TGTGCCAGCAGCCTAGCCCCTAGTTTGGTCTACAATGAGCAGTTCTTC.

This chain connects TRBV6-2 or TRBV6-3 to TRBJ2-3; a weak D match, TRBD2 (5 bases). This CDR3 has 14 residues. V shed 4 bases and J shed 0 bases, with 8 bases lying between them. The V gene's germline CDR1 is MNHEY and CDR2 SVGEGT. This CDR3 is CASSWRGSTDTQYF. The CDR3 region has the DNA TGTGCCAGCAGTTGGCGCGGGAGCACAGATACGCAGTATTTT.

This chain uses TRBV6-1 with TRBJ2-7; 8 bases agree with TRBD1. The CDR3 length is 15 residues. The V and J ends lost 3 bases and 2 bases, in that order; junction bases with no gene match: 6. In germline, CDR1 is MNHNS, CDR2 SASEGT. The CDR3 loop reads CASSEPGQVAYEQYF. CDR3 DNA: TGTGCCAGCAGTGAGCCGGGACAGGTTGCCTACGAGCAGTACTTC.

This clonotype was observed many times. The V gene is TRBV7-6, the J gene TRBJ2-1; no reliable D call. CDR1 is SGHVS, CDR2 FNYEAQ, per germline. V lost 2 bases and J 5 bases, leaving 7 bases between the germline ends. The CDR3 runs 13 residues. The CDR3 coding sequence is TGTGCCAGCAGCTTAAGCCCAGACAATGAGCAGTTCTTC. Its protein is CASSLSPDNEQFF.